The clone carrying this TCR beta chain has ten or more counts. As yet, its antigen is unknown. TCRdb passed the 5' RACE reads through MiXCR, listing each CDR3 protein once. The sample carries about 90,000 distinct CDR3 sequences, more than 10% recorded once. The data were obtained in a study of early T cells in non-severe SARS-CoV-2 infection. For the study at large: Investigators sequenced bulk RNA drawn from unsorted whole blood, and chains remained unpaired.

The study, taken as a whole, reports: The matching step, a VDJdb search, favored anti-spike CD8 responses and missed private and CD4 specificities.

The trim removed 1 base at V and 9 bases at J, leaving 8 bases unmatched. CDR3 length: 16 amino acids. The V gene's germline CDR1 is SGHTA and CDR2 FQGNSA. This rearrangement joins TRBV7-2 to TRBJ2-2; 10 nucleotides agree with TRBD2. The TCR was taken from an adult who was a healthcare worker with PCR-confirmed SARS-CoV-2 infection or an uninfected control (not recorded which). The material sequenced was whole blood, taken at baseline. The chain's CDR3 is CASSLESGRVNRELFF. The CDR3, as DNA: TGTGCCAGCAGCTTAGAGAGCGGGAGGGTGAACCGGGAGCTGTTTTTT.